Described below is a single T cell receptor beta chain sequence and its context. No antigen is known for it. The data were obtained in a study of cytomegalovirus exposure and HLA in healthy donors. PCR was performed using 60 Vbeta and 13 Jbeta primers. Assay: immunoSEQ multiplex PCR; the TCRdb copy retains only in-frame clones and omits some. The profile shows about 57,000 clones, more than 75% of them singletons. V was cut by 0 bases and J by 13 bases, with 14 bases left in between. From germline, CDR1 is SGHNT and CDR2 YYREEE (reference sequence). The CDR3 spans 13 residues. Study conclusions and caveats: The majority of CMV-associated TCR beta chains were reported as apparently HLA-restricted in a later analysis.

This sequence joins TRBV5-4 and TRBJ2-4; D not resolved. Sequenced: PBMCs. This clonotype was obtained from a male donor in good health and CMV-seronegative. CDR3 residues: CASSLVGENSQYF. The CDR3 DNA sequence: TGTGCCAGCAGCTTGGTCGGTGAAAACAGCCAGTACTTC.